One and the same sample provided the 32 T cell receptor beta chains below, sequenced in a study of Ad26.COV2.S vaccination and SARS-CoV-2 variants. This table comes from immunoSEQ multiplex PCR, and its TCRdb copy is limited to in-frame clones, with some not included. The table includes some 330,000 clones, 85% to 90% detected once. Treatment indicated: some 20 received Ad26.COV2.S at low or high dose, single or two shots; 5 received placebo; per-sample allocation not given. After the first vaccine or placebo injection, samples were drawn on day 63. Sample: peripheral blood, taken in a trial of Ad26.COV2.S vaccine versus placebo. The source of these receptors is a person aged 18-60 years who received the Ad26.COV2.S COVID-19 vaccine or a placebo.

The chain joins TRBV28 to TRBJ1-2; D might be TRBD1 (6 bases). CDR1 is MDHEN and CDR2 is SYDVKM in the germline V gene. V dropped 4 bases and J dropped 8 bases, with 14 bases sitting between them. The CDR3 runs 13 residues. The CDR3: CASSWGPQGGYTF. The DNA for the CDR3 is TGTGCCAGCAGTTGGGGGCCTCAGGGAGGCTACACCTTC.

CDR3 protein: CASSPLQGHNEKLFF. The CDR3 bases are TGTGCCAGCTCACCACTGCAGGGCCATAATGAAAAACTGTTTTTT. The V gene is TRBV18, the J gene TRBJ1-4; D perhaps matches TRBD1 (5 bases). This CDR3 spans 15 amino acids. Between the trimmed V and J ends, which lost 1 base and 4 bases, there was a span of 10 bases. CDR1 is KGHSH and CDR2 is LQKENI in the germline V gene.

The rearrangement links TRBV19 to TRBJ1-2, with 10 bases that match TRBD1. From germline, CDR1 is LNHDA and CDR2 SQIVND (reference sequence). The CDR3 length is 14 residues. V shed 9 bases and J 3 bases; nucleotides not matched to a gene: 7. The CDR3 spells CASRRGTGDYGYTF. The CDR3 DNA reads TGTGCCAGCAGGCGAGGGACAGGGGACTATGGCTACACCTTC.

In DNA, the CDR3 is TGCGCCAGCAGTGAGTCGGGTCAGCCCCAGCATTTT. Amino acid sequence: CASSESGQPQHF. The chain couples TRBV10-1 to TRBJ1-5; D unresolved. V was shortened by 0 bases and J by 6 bases, with 3 bases between the two germline ends. Germline V gene lookup returns CDR1 WNHNN and CDR2 SYGVQD (reference sequence). The CDR3 has 12 amino acids.

This chain links TRBV16 with TRBJ1-2; TRBD1 is a possible D gene (5 bases). V was shortened by 0 bases and J by 4 bases, with 30 bases between the two germline ends. This CDR3 is built from 21 residues. Germline-derived CDR1 and CDR2 are KGHSY and FQNENV. CDR3 sequence reads: CASSQSYGGETLDISLYGYTF. The CDR3 coding sequence is TGTGCCAGCAGCCAATCGTACGGGGGGGAGACGTTGGACATATCCCTCTATGGCTACACCTTC.

The chain joins TRBV19 to TRBJ1-1, with D tentatively TRBD1 (6 bases). The V end was cut by 1 base, the J end by 4 bases, with 13 bases between. Per the germline V gene, CDR1 is LNHDA and CDR2 is SQIVND (reference sequence). This CDR3 has 15 amino acids. CDR3 in amino acids: CASSIGGRIGTEAFF. In DNA, the CDR3 is TGTGCCAGTAGTATAGGGGGGCGAATCGGCACTGAAGCTTTCTTT.

This clone came up a few times. V and J are TRBV7-9 and TRBJ1-2; 9 bases are shared with TRBD1. The germline CDR1 and CDR2 sequences are SEHNR and FQNEAQ (reference sequence). This CDR3 contains 15 residues. V was pared by 5 bases and J by 5 bases, with 9 bases of the junction left unmatched. The CDR3 DNA is TGTGCCAGCAGCGGACGGGACAGGGCGCGATATGGCTACACCTTC. This gives the protein CASSGRDRARYGYTF. The variable domain in full, with the rest retrieved from reference TRBV7-9 and TRBJ1-2, is DTGVSQNPRHKITKRGQNVTFRCDPISEHNRLYWYRQTLGQGPEFLTYFQNEAQLEKSRLLSDRFSAERPKGSFSTLEIQRTEQGDSAMYLCASSGRDRARYGYTFGSGTRLTVV.

The chain uses TRBV7-9 and TRBJ2-6; TRBD2 agrees at 11 bases. CDR1 is SEHNR, CDR2 FQNEAQ, per germline (reference sequence). V shed 7 bases, J shed 4 bases, and the junction held 12 bases outside the gene matches. The CDR3 runs 18 residues. The CDR3 region has the DNA TGTGCCAGCACCCCGGGGACTAGCGGCGTTCCCGGGGCCAACGTCCTGACTTTC. It is translated as CASTPGTSGVPGANVLTF. The full variable domain, rest sourced from reference TRBV7-9 and TRBJ2-6, is DTGVSQNPRHKITKRGQNVTFRCDPISEHNRLYWYRQTLGQGPEFLTYFQNEAQLEKSRLLSDRFSAERPKGSFSTLEIQRTEQGDSAMYLCASTPGTSGVPGANVLTFGAGSRLTVL.

The chain couples TRBV4-1 to TRBJ1-4; a weak D match, TRBD1 (6 bases). Germline-derived CDR1 and CDR2 are MGHRA and YSYEKL. There are 15 residues in the CDR3. The germline V and J ends were trimmed by 3 bases and 8 bases, with 16 bases remaining between them. The CDR3 here is CASSQLRGMEEKLFF. In DNA, the CDR3 is TGCGCCAGCAGCCAGCTCAGGGGAATGGAGGAAAAACTGTTTTTT.

The rearrangement joins TRBV15 to TRBJ1-6; tentative D call: TRBD1 (6 bases). Germline-derived CDR1 and CDR2 are LNHNV and YYDKDF (reference sequence). Deletions cut 8 bases from V and 9 bases from J, with 20 bases between. This CDR3 comprises 15 residues. The CDR3 DNA reads TGTGCCACCGGGGATGGGGGCTTATTAGGTTCACCCCTCCACTTT. Residues: CATGDGGLLGSPLHF.

The gene calls are TRBV7-9 and TRBJ2-1, with no clear D. The CDR3 runs 15 residues. Trimming pared 1 base from V and 2 bases from J, leaving 9 bases between. Germline values: CDR1 SEHNR, CDR2 FQNEAQ (reference sequence). Here the CDR3 reads CASSLEGSTYNEQFF. DNA of the CDR3: TGTGCCAGCAGCTTAGAAGGCAGTACCTACAATGAGCAGTTCTTC.

This clone was seen a single time. The V gene is TRBV19, the J gene TRBJ2-1; perhaps TRBD1 as D (6 bases). The CDR3 contains 17 residues. Germline loops: CDR1 LNHDA, CDR2 SQIVND (reference sequence). Trimming took off 1 base at V and 0 bases at J, with 13 bases between the two ends. CDR3 sequence (DNA): TGTGCCAGTAGTATAGTTGGGACAAGGAGCTCCTACAATGAGCAGTTCTTC. Translation gives CASSIVGTRSSYNEQFF.

This chain links TRBV15 with TRBJ1-1, with D maybe TRBD1 (5 bases). V lost 6 bases to trimming and J lost 4 bases, with 12 bases between them. Germline CDR1 and CDR2: LNHNV and YYDKDF (reference sequence). The CDR3 contains 13 residues. CDR3 bases: TGTGCCACCAGGGGGCGGTGGGTCACTGAAGCTTTCTTT. It is translated as CATRGRWVTEAFF.

This chain uses TRBV5-1 with TRBJ2-5, with TRBD2 as a possible D gene (7 bases). In germline, CDR1 is SGHRS, CDR2 YFSETQ. The CDR3 has 15 residues. V shed 0 bases and J shed 4 bases, with 13 bases lying between them. The CDR3 protein is CASSLAAGAGETQYF. The CDR3 nucleotides read TGCGCCAGCAGCTTGGCCGCGGGGGCCGGAGAGACCCAGTACTTC.

The genes are TRBV3-1 (or the pseudogene TRBV3-2) and TRBJ2-2; D is ambiguous. With 4 bases removed from V and 0 bases from J, the gap between germline ends came to 9 bases. The CDR3 is 15 amino acids. Germline lookup yields CDR1 LGHDT and CDR2 YNNKEL (reference sequence). This CDR3 reads CASSLTSSNTGELFF. The DNA for the CDR3 is TGTGCCAGCAGCCTGACTTCTTCGAACACCGGGGAGCTGTTTTTT.

This rearrangement joins TRBV6-2 or TRBV6-3 to TRBJ1-1; D uncertain. Trimming took 1 base from V and 3 from J, leaving 9 bases between them. Germline CDR1 and CDR2: MNHEY and SVGEGT. The CDR3 is 14 amino acids. The CDR3 spells CASSYWGVDTEAFF. For the CDR3, the DNA is TGTGCCAGCAGTTACTGGGGTGTGGACACTGAAGCTTTCTTT.

At least ten counts were recorded for this clone. The chain employs TRBV6-5 and TRBJ2-1, with 9 positions matching TRBD2. The germline V gene has CDR1 MNHEY and CDR2 SVGAGI. J lost 16 bases, V lost 0 bases, and 7 bases had no gene match. This CDR3 has 13 residues. CDR3 sequence reads: CASSYSNAGGYFF. In DNA, the CDR3 is TGTGCCAGCAGTTACTCTAACGCGGGAGGGTATTTCTTC.

This clone was detected only once. The V gene is TRBV29-1, the J gene TRBJ2-2; D uncertain. From germline, CDR1 is SQVTM and CDR2 ANQGSEA. This CDR3 region has 13 residues. V lost 4 bases to trimming and J lost 5 bases, with 11 bases between them. In nucleotides, the CDR3 is TGCAGCGTTGCGACCCAAAGGACCGGGGAGCTGTTTTTT. Translation: CSVATQRTGELFF.

V gene TRBV10-3 combines with J gene TRBJ2-7, with D possibly matching TRBD1 (6 bases). Looked up from germline, CDR1 is ENHRY and CDR2 is SYGVKD. The length of the CDR3 is 16 residues. Between the trimmed V and J ends, which lost 6 bases and 5 bases, there was a span of 23 bases. Here the CDR3 DNA reads TGTGCCATCAGCGCGAACCCCCCGACAGGAGAGAACGAGCAGTACTTC. It is translated as CAISANPPTGENEQYF.

The chain has TRBV6-6 and TRBJ1-5; possible D gene TRBD1, 6 bases. Germline assignment: CDR1 MNHNY and CDR2 SVGAGI (reference sequence). Trimming removed 6 bases at V and 6 bases at J, with 18 bases between. The CDR3 covers 15 residues. This chain's CDR3 is CASSPGGRNSQPQHF. CDR3 sequence (DNA): TGTGCCAGCAGCCCCGGGGGGCGAAATAGTCAGCCCCAGCATTTT.

The chain employs TRBV9 and TRBJ1-1; D not certain. The CDR3 sequence is 14 residues long. The germline V gene encodes CDR1 SGDLS and CDR2 YYNGEE. Trimming removed 4 bases at V and 0 bases at J, with 10 bases between. DNA of the CDR3: TGTGCCAGCAGCCTCAGGACGGTGAACACTGAAGCTTTCTTT. Its translation: CASSLRTVNTEAFF.

V usage is TRBV9 and J usage is TRBJ1-2, with D possibly TRBD1 on 5 matching bases. Trimming cost V 3 bases and J 3 bases, with 21 bases left between them. This CDR3 is built from 17 residues. The V gene's germline CDR1 is SGDLS and CDR2 YYNGEE. The CDR3 DNA follows: TGTGCCAGCAGCGCGCCGTGGAGGGACCCCTTAGACTATGGCTACACCTTC. Its protein is CASSAPWRDPLDYGYTF.

CDR3 bases: TGTGCCACACGAGGGAGTGGTACTGAAGCTTTCTTT. Amino acids: CATRGSGTEAFF. V is TRBV24-1 and J is TRBJ1-1; unclear D gene. V was cut by 10 bases and J by 5 bases, with 13 bases left in between. Germline V gene lookup returns CDR1 KGHDR and CDR2 SFDVKD. CDR3 size: 12 residues.

V and J are TRBV7-9 and TRBJ2-2; the match to TRBD1 covers 7 bases. Germline V gene sequence: CDR1 SEHNR, CDR2 FQNEAQ (reference sequence). The CDR3 contains 13 residues. Trimming cost V 5 bases and J 6 bases; bases outside gene matches: 3. This chain's CDR3 is CASSKTGSGELFF. The CDR3, as DNA: TGTGCCAGCAGCAAGACAGGGTCCGGGGAGCTGTTTTTT.

The V and J genes are TRBV28 and TRBJ2-7, with D tentatively TRBD2 (7 bases). The CDR3 runs to 14 residues. Deletions cut 6 bases from V and 4 bases from J, with 16 bases between. The germline gives CDR1 MDHEN, CDR2 SYDVKM. CDR3 coding DNA: TGTGCCAGCAGCGCCGGGGGGCTAGAATACGAGCAGTACGTC. Protein sequence: CASSAGGLEYEQYV.

The V call is TRBV29-1, the J call TRBJ1-2; unclear D gene. CDR1 is SQVTM, CDR2 ANQGSEA, per germline. The CDR3 consists of 14 residues. V was cut by 3 bases and J by 0 bases, with 11 bases left in between. CDR3 amino acids: CSVDLAASNYGYTF. CDR3 in DNA: TGCAGCGTTGATCTGGCAGCCTCTAACTATGGCTACACCTTC.

V is TRBV19 and J is TRBJ2-3, with D possibly TRBD2 on 5 matching bases. The CDR3 length is 14 residues. Trimming took off 1 base at V and 1 base at J, with 6 bases between the two ends. From germline, CDR1 is LNHDA and CDR2 SQIVND (reference sequence). CDR3 coding DNA: TGTGCCAGTAGTATAGCCGGGGGCACAGATACGCAGTATTTT. Translated, it gives CASSIAGGTDTQYF.

The chain joins TRBV6-1 to TRBJ2-5, with 8 bases that match TRBD1. CDR1 and CDR2 (germline): MNHNS, SASEGT. This CDR3 has 14 amino acids. V lost 3 bases, J lost 4 bases, and 4 bases stayed unmatched. The CDR3: CASSEGQVGETQYF. CDR3 bases: TGTGCCAGCAGTGAGGGACAGGTTGGAGAGACCCAGTACTTC.

This chain uses TRBV5-6 with TRBJ1-6; TRBD1 agrees at 7 bases. CDR3 length equals 18 residues. Germline CDR1 is SGHDT and CDR2 is YYEEEE. V shed 0 bases, J shed 0 bases, and the junction held 6 bases outside the gene matches. CDR3 residues: CASSLVTGLSSYNSPLHF. CDR3 nucleotides: TGTGCCAGCAGCTTGGTGACAGGGCTCAGCTCCTATAATTCACCCCTCCACTTT.

This clone was found a few times. The chain combines TRBV9 with TRBJ1-2; D gene ambiguous. Trimming removed 5 bases from V and 4 bases from J, with 15 bases in between. The CDR3 has 14 amino acids. Germline CDR1 is SGDLS and CDR2 is YYNGEE. The CDR3 here is CASRARGSLYGYTF. For the CDR3, the DNA is TGTGCCAGCAGAGCCCGAGGCAGCCTCTATGGCTACACCTTC.

The gene calls are TRBV18 and TRBJ2-5; the D gene is possibly TRBD2 (5 bases). This CDR3 is 13 amino acids long. Germline values: CDR1 KGHSH, CDR2 LQKENI. The V gene lost 2 bases and the J gene lost 5 bases, with 9 bases spanning the gap. The CDR3 protein is CASSPGQRETQYF. Here the CDR3 DNA reads TGTGCCAGCTCACCAGGCCAGCGGGAGACCCAGTACTTC.

The chain combines TRBV6-5 with TRBJ2-1, with 8 bases fitting TRBD1. CDR3 size: 16 residues. Trimming at V came to 3 bases and at J to 4 bases, leaving 8 bases not matched to a gene. Per germline, CDR1 MNHEY and CDR2 SVGAGI. CDR3 sequence (DNA): TGTGCCAGCAGTTATTCAACCGGGACAGGATACAATGAGCAGTTCTTC. It yields the protein CASSYSTGTGYNEQFF.